This TCR beta chain originates from a study of naive and memory T cell subsets. The study, taken as a whole, reports: Potentially, T cell activation and differentiation skew this RNA-based measurement.

The library had UMIs added by 3' ligation of an oligonucleotide to TCR cDNA. Whole-blood samples were about 2.5 ml of peripheral blood from healthy adult volunteers. Input was roughly 1 to 1000 ng of DNase-treated total RNA without cell sorting. Ten or more counts support this clonotype. Its antigen is unknown. Four PCR rounds used nested alpha and beta constant region primers plus the SP2 primer. For blood and skin samples, reverse transcription used TCR alpha and beta constant primers. TCRdb processed the UMI-ligation and nested PCR reads anew with MiXCR; each CDR3 protein has one entry. The data hold some 25,000 distinct CDR3 sequences, with roughly 5.2% observed a single time. V lost 4 bases and J lost 7; bases outside the gene matches: 7. CDR3 length equals 14 residues. Germline CDR1 and CDR2: SNHLY and FYNNEI.

The clonotype was recovered from an adult in good health. Sequences were obtained from blood. This chain connects TRBV2 to TRBJ2-7; 10 nucleotides line up with TRBD1. The CDR3 nucleotides read TGTGCCAGCAGTGGGGGACAGGGGTACGGTGAGCAGTACTTC. As protein: CASSGGQGYGEQYF.